This T cell receptor (beta chain) was captured by sequencing in a study of vaccination and CD4 T cells after COVID-19. The treatment was: roughly 11-day PBMC culture with coronavirus spike peptide pools or control peptides (ViraFEST assay). About this clonotype itself: Its antigen remains unidentified.

Sequencing of cultured CD4+ T cell DNA used the Oncomine TCR Beta short-read assay. TCRdb re-derived calls from the PCR reads in MiXCR, one entry per CDR3 protein. The sample has some 17,000 distinct CDR3 sequences, around 58% seen once. The length of the CDR3 is 13 residues. In germline, CDR1 is DFQATT, CDR2 SNEGSKA (reference sequence). V was trimmed by 3 bases and J by 1 base, leaving 9 bases between them. The chain couples TRBV20-1 to TRBJ1-1, with D perhaps matching TRBD1 (6 bases). The sequence came from a human donor who had recovered from COVID-19. The sequenced sample consisted of CD4+ T cells from blood, cultured in vitro. The CDR3, as DNA: TGCAGTGCTAGCCGGACAGCGAACACTGAAGCTTTCTTT. Translation gives CSASRTANTEAFF.